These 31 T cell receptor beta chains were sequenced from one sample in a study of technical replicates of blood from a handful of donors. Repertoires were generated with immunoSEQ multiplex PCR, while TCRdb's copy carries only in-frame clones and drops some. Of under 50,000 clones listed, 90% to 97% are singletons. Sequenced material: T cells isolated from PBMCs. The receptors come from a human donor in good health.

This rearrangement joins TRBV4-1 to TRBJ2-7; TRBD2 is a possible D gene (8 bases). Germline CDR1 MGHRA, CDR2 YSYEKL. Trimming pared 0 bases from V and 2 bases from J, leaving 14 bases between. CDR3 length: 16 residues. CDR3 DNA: TGCGCCAGCAGCCAAGAAGTAGCGGGACAGCCCTACGAGCAGTACTTC. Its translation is CASSQEVAGQPYEQYF.

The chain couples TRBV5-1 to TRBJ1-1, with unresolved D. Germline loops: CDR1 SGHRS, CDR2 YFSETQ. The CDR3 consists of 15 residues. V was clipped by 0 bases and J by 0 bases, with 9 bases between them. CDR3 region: CASSLGYLMNTEAFF. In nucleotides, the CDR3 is TGCGCCAGCAGCTTGGGCTACCTCATGAACACTGAAGCTTTCTTT.

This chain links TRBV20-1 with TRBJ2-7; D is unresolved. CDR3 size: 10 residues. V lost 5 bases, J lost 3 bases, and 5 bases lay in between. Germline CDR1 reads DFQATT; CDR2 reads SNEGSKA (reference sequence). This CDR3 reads CSAYYYEQYF. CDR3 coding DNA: TGCAGTGCTTACTACTACGAGCAGTACTTC.

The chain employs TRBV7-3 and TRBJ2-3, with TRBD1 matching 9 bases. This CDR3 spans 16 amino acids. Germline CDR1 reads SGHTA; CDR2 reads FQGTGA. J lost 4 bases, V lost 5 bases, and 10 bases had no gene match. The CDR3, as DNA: TGTGCCAGCAGCCCCTGGCCGGGACAGGGTTCAGATACGCAGTATTTT. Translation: CASSPWPGQGSDTQYF.

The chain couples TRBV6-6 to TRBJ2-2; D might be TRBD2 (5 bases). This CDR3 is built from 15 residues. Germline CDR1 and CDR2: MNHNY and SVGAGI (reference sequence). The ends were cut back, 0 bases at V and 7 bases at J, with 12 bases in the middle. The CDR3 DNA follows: TGTGCCAGCAGTTACTCCGGGGTAACTTACGGGGAGCTGTTTTTT. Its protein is CASSYSGVTYGELFF.

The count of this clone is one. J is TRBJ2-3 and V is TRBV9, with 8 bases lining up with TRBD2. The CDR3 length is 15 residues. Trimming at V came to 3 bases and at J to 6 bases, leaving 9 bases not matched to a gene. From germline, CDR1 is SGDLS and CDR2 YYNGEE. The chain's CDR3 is CASSGTGGPMDTQYF. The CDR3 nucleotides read TGTGCCAGCAGCGGCACGGGAGGGCCTATGGATACGCAGTATTTT.

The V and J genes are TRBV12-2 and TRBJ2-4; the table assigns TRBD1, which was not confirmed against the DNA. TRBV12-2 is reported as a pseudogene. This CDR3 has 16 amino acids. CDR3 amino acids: CASRPGAENSKNIQYF. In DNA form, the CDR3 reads TGTGCAAGTCGCCCTGGGGCCGAAAACTCCAAAAACATTCAGTACTTC.

CDR3 bases: TGCGCCAGCAGCCAGCGGACAGGTAGTTATGGCTACACCTTC. This sequence encodes CASSQRTGSYGYTF. The gene calls are TRBV4-1 and TRBJ1-2; TRBD1 matches 7 bases. The CDR3 totals 14 residues. Germline V gene lookup returns CDR1 MGHRA and CDR2 YSYEKL. Trimming removed 3 bases from V and 5 bases from J; junction bases left unmatched: 6.

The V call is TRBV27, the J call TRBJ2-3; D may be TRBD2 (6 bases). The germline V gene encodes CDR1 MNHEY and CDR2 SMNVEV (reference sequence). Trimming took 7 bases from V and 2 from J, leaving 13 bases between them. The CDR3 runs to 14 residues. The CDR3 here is CASMFAGLTDTQYF. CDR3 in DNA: TGTGCCAGCATGTTTGCGGGACTCACAGATACGCAGTATTTT.

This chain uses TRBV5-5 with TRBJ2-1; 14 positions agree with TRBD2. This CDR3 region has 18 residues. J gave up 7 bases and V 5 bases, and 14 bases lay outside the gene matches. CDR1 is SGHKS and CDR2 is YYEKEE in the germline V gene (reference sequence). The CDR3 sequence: CASRPGTSGSSWWNEQFF. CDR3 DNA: TGTGCCAGCAGACCCGGGACTAGCGGGAGTTCCTGGTGGAATGAGCAGTTCTTC.

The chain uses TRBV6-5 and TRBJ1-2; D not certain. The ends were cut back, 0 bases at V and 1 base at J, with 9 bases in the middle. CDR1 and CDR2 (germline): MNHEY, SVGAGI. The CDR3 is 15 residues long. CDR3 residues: CASSYSIQDNYGYTF. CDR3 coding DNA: TGTGCCAGCAGTTACTCTATCCAGGATAACTATGGCTACACCTTC.

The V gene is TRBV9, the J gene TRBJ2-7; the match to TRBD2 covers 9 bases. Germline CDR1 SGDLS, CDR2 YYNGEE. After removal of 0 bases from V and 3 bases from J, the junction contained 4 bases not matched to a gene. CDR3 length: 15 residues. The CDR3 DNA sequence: TGTGCCAGCAGCGTAGACGCGGGAGGGCGCTACGAGCAGTACTTC. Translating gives CASSVDAGGRYEQYF.

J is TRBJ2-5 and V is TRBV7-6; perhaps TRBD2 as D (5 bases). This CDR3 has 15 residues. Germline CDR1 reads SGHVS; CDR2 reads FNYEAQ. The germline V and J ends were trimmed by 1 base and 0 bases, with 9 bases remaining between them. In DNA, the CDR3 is TGTGCCAGCAGCTTAGACGTCGGGGACCAAGAGACCCAGTACTTC. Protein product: CASSLDVGDQETQYF.

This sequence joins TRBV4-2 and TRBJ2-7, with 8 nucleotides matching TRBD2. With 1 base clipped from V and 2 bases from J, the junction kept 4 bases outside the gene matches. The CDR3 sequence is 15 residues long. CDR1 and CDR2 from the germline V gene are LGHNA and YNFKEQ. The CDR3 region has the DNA TGTGCCAGCAGCCAAGCCCAGCGGGAGACCTACGAGCAGTACTTC. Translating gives CASSQAQRETYEQYF.

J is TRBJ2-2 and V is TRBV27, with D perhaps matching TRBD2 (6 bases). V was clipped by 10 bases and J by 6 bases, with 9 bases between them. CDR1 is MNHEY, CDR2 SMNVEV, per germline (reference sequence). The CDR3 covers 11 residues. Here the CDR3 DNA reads TGTGCCACTACTAGCTCCGGGGAGCTGTTTTTT. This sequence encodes CATTSSGELFF.

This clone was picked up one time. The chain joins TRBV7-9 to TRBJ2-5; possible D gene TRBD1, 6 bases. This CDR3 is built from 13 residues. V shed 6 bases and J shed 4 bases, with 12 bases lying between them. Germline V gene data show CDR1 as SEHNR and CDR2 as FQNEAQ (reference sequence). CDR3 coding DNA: TGTGCCAGCAGAAGGACAGTCGGAGAGACCCAGTACTTC. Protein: CASRRTVGETQYF.

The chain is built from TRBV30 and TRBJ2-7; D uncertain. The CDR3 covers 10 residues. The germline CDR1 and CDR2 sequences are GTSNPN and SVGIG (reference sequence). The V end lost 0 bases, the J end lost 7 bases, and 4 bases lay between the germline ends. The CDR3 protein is CAWSVSEQYF. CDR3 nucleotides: TGTGCCTGGAGTGTCAGTGAGCAGTACTTC. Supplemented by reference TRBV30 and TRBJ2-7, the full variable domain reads SQTIHQWPATLVQPVGSPLSLECTVEGTSNPNLYWYRQAAGRGLQLLFYSVGIGQISSEVPQNLSASRPQDRQFILSSKKLLLSDSGFYLCAWSVSEQYFGPGTRLTVT.

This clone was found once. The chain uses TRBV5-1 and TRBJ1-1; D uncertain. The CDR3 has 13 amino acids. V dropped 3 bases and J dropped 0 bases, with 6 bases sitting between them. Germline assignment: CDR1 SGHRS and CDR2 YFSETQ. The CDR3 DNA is TGCGCCAGCAGCTGGGAGATGAACACTGAAGCTTTCTTT. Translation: CASSWEMNTEAFF.

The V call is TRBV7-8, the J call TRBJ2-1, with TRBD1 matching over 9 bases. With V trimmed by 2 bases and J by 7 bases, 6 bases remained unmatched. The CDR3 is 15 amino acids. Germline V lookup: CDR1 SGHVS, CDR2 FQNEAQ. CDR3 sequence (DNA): TGTGCCAGCAGCTTATCCGGGACAGGGTTGAATGAGCAGTTCTTC. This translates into CASSLSGTGLNEQFF.

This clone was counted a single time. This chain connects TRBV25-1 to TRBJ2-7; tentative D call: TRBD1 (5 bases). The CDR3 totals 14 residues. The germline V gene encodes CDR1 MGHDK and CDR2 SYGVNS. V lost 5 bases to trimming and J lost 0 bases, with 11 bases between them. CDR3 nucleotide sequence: TGTGCCAGCAGTTCGCAGGGCCGCTCCTACGAGCAGTACTTC. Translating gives CASSSQGRSYEQYF.

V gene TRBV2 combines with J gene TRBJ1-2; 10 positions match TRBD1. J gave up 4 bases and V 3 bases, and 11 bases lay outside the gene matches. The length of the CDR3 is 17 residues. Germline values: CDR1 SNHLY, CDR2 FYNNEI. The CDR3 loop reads CASSDLGTGATLYGYTF. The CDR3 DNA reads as TGTGCCAGCAGTGATCTCGGGACAGGGGCTACACTCTATGGCTACACCTTC.

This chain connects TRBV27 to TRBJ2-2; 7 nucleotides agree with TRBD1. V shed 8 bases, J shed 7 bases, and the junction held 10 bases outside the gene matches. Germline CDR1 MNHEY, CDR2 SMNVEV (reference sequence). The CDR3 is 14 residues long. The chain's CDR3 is CASGVTGSGGELFF. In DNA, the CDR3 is TGTGCCAGCGGTGTGACAGGGTCGGGCGGGGAGCTGTTTTTT.

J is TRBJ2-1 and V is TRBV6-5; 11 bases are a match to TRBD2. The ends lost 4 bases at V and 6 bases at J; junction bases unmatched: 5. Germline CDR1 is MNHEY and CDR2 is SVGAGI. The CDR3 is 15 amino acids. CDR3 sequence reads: CASSLAGGPGNEQFF. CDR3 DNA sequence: TGTGCCAGCAGTTTAGCGGGAGGGCCAGGCAATGAGCAGTTCTTC.

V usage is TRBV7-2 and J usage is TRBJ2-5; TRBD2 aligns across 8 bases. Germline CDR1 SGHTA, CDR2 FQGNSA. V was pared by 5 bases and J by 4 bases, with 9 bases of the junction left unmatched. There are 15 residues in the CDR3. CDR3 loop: CASSKSGSSGETQYF. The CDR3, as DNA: TGTGCCAGCAGCAAGAGCGGGAGCTCCGGAGAGACCCAGTACTTC.

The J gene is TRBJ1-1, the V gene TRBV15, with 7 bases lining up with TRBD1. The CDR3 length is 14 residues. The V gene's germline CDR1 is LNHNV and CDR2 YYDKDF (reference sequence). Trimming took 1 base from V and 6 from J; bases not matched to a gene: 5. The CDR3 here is CATSRVRGVPEAFF. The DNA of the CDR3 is TGTGCCACCAGCAGAGTCAGGGGGGTTCCTGAAGCTTTCTTT.

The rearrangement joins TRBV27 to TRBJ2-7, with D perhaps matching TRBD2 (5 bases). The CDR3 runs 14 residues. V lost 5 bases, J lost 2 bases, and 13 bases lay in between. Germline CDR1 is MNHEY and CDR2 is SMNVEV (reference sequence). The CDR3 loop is CASSPQMGAYEQYF. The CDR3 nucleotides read TGTGCCAGCAGTCCTCAGATGGGAGCCTACGAGCAGTACTTC.

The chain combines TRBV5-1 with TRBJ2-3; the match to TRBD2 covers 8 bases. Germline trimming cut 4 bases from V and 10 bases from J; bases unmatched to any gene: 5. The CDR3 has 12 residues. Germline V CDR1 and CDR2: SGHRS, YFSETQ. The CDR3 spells CASSQGLESQYF. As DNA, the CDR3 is TGCGCCAGCAGCCAGGGACTAGAATCGCAGTATTTT.

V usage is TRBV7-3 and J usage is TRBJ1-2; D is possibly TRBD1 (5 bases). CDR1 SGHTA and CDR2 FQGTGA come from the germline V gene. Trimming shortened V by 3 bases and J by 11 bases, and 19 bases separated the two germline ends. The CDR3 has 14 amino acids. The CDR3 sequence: CASSFGTRGASYTF. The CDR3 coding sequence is TGTGCCAGCAGCTTCGGGACGCGCGGGGCCTCATACACCTTC.

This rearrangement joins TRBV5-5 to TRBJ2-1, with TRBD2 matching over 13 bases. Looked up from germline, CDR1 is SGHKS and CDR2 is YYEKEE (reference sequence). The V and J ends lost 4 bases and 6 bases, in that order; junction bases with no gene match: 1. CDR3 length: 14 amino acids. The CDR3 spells CASSRTSGGNEQFF. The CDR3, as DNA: TGTGCCAGCAGCAGGACTAGCGGGGGCAATGAGCAGTTCTTC. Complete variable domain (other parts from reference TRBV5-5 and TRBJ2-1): DAGVTQSPTHLIKTRGQQVTLRCSPISGHKSVSWYQQVLGQGPQFIFQYYEKEERGRGNFPDRFSARQFPNYSSELNVNALLLGDSALYLCASSRTSGGNEQFFGPGTRLTVL.

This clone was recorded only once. CDR3: CAWRGTSGITGELFF. The DNA of the CDR3 is TGTGCCTGGAGGGGAACTAGCGGGATCACCGGGGAGCTGTTTTTT. This chain links TRBV30 with TRBJ2-2; TRBD2 agrees at 10 bases. The CDR3 is made up of 15 amino acids. Germline CDR1 GTSNPN, CDR2 SVGIG (reference sequence). J gave up 4 bases and V 3 bases, and 5 bases lay outside the gene matches.

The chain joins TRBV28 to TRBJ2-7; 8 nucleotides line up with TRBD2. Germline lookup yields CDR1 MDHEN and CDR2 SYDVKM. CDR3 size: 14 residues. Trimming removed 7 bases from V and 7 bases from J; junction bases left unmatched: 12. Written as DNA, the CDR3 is TGTGCCAGCACACCTAGCGGGCCCACTTGGGAGCAGTACTTC. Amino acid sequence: CASTPSGPTWEQYF.